This record covers a single T cell receptor (beta chain). V was clipped by 6 bases and J by 4 bases, with 15 bases between them. Germline lookup yields CDR1 MDHEN and CDR2 SYDVKM. There are 14 residues in the CDR3. The data belong to a study of tumor-infiltrating lymphocytes in glioblastoma multiforme. Three nested ARM-PCR rounds with V-beta and C-beta primers built TCRB libraries. No unique molecular identifiers were described for these TCRB libraries. TCRdb passed the multiplex PCR reads through MiXCR, listing each CDR3 protein once. The repertoire has roughly 15,000 distinct CDR3 sequences, roughly two thirds of them found once; the top ten carry roughly 37%.

V is TRBV28 and J is TRBJ1-2; D unclear. The receptor was derived from a male donor with glioblastoma. Sequencing input: brain tumor tissue. The CDR3 here is CASSQRTAVYGYTF. In DNA, the CDR3 is TGTGCCAGCAGCCAAAGAACAGCGGTCTATGGCTACACCTTC.